A selection of T cell receptor beta chains follows, all from one sample in a study of CD8 T cells in Susac syndrome. TCRdb recomputed calls from the immunoSEQ multiplex PCR reads with MiXCR, one row per CDR3 protein. The data contain about 210,000 distinct CDR3 sequences, 85% to 95% of them singletons. The sequenced sample consisted of CD4+ T cells from PBMCs. These receptors came from a human donor in good health. The CDR3 runs from the conserved cysteine through the conserved F or W. D genes are given only for firm matches. Only some rows state a clone size, as once, few, many or a class for expanded clones.

J: TRBJ1-1
size: .
D: .
V: TRBV20-1
CDR3: CSASGGWLGNTEAFF
DNA: TGCAGTGCTAGCGGGGGATGGCTGGGGAACACTGAAGCTTTCTTT

J: TRBJ2-1
size: .
D: .
V: TRBV28
CDR3: CASSSSRKQFF
DNA: TGTGCCAGCAGTTCATCGAGGAAACAGTTCTTC

J: TRBJ1-2
size: few
D: TRBD1
V: TRBV12-3/TRBV12-4
CDR3: CASSSDRDGYTF
DNA: TGTGCCAGCAGTTCGGACAGGGATGGCTACACCTTC

J: TRBJ2-3
size: .
D: .
V: TRBV13
CDR3: CASSSRHTTLVETQYF
DNA: TGTGCCAGCAGCTCGAGACACACTACGTTGGTAGAGACGCAGTATTTT

J: TRBJ1-5
size: .
D: .
V: TRBV12-3/TRBV12-4
CDR3: CARPACGNQPQHF
DNA: TGTGCCAGGCCTGCGTGTGGCAATCAGCCCCAGCATTTT

J: TRBJ2-1
size: .
D: TRBD1
V: TRBV7-6
CDR3: CASSLNLKDRRYNEQFF
DNA: TGTGCCAGCAGCTTAAACCTGAAGGACAGGCGCTACAATGAGCAGTTCTTC

J: TRBJ1-5
size: .
D: .
V: TRBV20-1
CDR3: CSAGEGVRLSNQPQHF
DNA: TGCAGTGCGGGCGAGGGCGTACGACTTAGCAATCAGCCCCAGCATTTT

J: TRBJ2-6
size: .
D: .
V: TRBV27
CDR3: CASSFSARLPGANVLTF
DNA: TGTGCCAGCAGTTTTAGTGCTCGCCTACCGGGGGCCAACGTCCTGACTTTC

J: TRBJ2-1
size: .
D: .
V: TRBV15
CDR3: CATSRDRQTEQFF
DNA: TGTGCCACCAGCAGAGATCGACAGACTGAGCAGTTCTTC

J: TRBJ1-2
size: .
D: .
V: TRBV29-1
CDR3: CSVRSWGGYGYTF
DNA: TGCAGCGTCCGTAGTTGGGGCGGGTATGGCTACACCTTC

J: TRBJ1-1
size: .
D: TRBD1
V: TRBV6-2/TRBV6-3
CDR3: CASSAGQDLRGTEAFF
DNA: TGTGCCAGCAGCGCGGGACAGGACCTCAGAGGTACTGAAGCTTTCTTT

J: TRBJ1-6
size: .
D: .
V: TRBV9
CDR3: CASSARGGGNSPLHF
DNA: TGTGCCAGCAGCGCCCGAGGAGGCGGAAATTCACCCCTCCACTTT

J: TRBJ2-7
size: .
D: .
V: TRBV18
CDR3: CASSPPRAGSLGDNLGEQYF
DNA: TGTGCCAGCTCACCACCCCGGGCAGGGAGCCTAGGGGACAACCTGGGGGAGCAGTACTTC

J: TRBJ2-1
size: .
D: .
V: TRBV29-1
CDR3: CSVEDPSGSSYNEQFF
DNA: TGCAGCGTTGAAGATCCTTCGGGAAGCTCCTACAATGAGCAGTTCTTC

J: TRBJ1-4
size: .
D: TRBD1
V: TRBV7-8
CDR3: CASSRQGGVGNEKLFF
DNA: TGTGCCAGCAGCCGCCAAGGGGGCGTCGGTAATGAAAAACTGTTTTTT